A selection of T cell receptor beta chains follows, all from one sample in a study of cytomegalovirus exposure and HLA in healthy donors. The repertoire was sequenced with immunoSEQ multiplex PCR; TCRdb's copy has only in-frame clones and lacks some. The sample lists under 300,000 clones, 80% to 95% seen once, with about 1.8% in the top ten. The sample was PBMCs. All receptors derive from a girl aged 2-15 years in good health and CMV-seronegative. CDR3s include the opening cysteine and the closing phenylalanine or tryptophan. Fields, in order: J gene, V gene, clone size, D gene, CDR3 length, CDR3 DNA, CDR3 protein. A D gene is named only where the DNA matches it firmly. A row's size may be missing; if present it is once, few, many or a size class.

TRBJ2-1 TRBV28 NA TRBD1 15 TGTGCCAGCAGTCTCACAGGGGGCGCTAGGTATGAGCAGTTCTTC CASSLTGGARYEQFF
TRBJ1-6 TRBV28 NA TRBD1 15 TGTGCCAGCAGTTGGGCCGGGACAGCGGATTCACCCCTCCACTTT CASSWAGTADSPLHF
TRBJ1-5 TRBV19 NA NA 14 TGTGCCAGTAGTATAGTCCAGGGCGATCAGCCCCAGCATTTT CASSIVQGDQPQHF
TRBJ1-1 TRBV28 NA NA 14 TGTGCCAGCAGTTTGGGGGGTGTGAACACTGAAGCTTTCTTT CASSLGGVNTEAFF
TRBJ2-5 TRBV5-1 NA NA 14 TGCGCCAGCAGCTTAGTATCGGGAGTAGAGACCCAGTACTTC CASSLVSGVETQYF
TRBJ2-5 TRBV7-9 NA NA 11 TGTTCCAGCAGCTCTCAAGAGACCCAGTACTTC CSSSSQETQYF
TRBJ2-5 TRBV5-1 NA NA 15 TGCGCCAGCAGCACAAGGACAGGAGGGGGAGAGACCCAGTACTTC CASSTRTGGGETQYF
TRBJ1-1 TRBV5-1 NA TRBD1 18 TGCGCCAGCAGCACAATTCGACTTGGACAGGCCGTGAACACTGAAGCTTTCTTT CASSTIRLGQAVNTEAFF
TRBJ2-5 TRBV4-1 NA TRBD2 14 TGCGCCAGCAGCCAAAGCGGGGCCCAAGAGACCCAGTACTTC CASSQSGAQETQYF
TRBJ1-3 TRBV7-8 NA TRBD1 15 TGTGCCAGCAGCTTCCTCGACAGGGGTGGAAACACCATATATTTT CASSFLDRGGNTIYF
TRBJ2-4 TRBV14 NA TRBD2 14 TGTGCCAGCAGCGAGAGCGGGGGGGCAAACATTCAGTACTTC CASSESGGANIQYF
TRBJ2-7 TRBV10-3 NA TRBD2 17 TGTGCCATCAGGGGGACTAGCGGGGGGGCTTACTCCTACGAGCAGTACTTC CAIRGTSGGAYSYEQYF
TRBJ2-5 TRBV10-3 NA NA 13 TGTGCCATCAACTCGGGTAATCAAGAGACCCAGTACTTC CAINSGNQETQYF
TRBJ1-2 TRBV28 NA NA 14 TGTGCCAGCAGTTTACCCTCAACAGCTTATGGCTACACCTTC CASSLPSTAYGYTF
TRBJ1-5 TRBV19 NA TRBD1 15 TGTGCCAGTAGTATAGATGGCAGGGGGAATCAGCCCCAGCATTTT CASSIDGRGNQPQHF
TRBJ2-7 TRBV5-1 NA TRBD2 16 TGCGCCAGCAGCTTGAGTAACGGGAGGGCCCTCCCCGAGCAGTACTTC CASSLSNGRALPEQYF
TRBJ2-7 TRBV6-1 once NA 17 TGTGCCAGCAGTGAAGCGGAAGTTATGGGGGCCACCTACGAGCAGTACTTC CASSEAEVMGATYEQYF
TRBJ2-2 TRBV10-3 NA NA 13 TGTGCCATCAGCAACAGGGAATCCGGGGAGCTGTTTTTT CAISNRESGELFF
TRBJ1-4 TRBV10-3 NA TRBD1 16 TGTGCCTCTCAAGCAGGACAGGGGGCGGCTAATGAAAAACTGTTTTTT CASQAGQGAANEKLFF
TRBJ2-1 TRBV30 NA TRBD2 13 TGTGCCTGGAGTCGGCGGGAGATAAATGAGCAGTTCTTC CAWSRREINEQFF
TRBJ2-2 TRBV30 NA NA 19 TGTGCCTGGAGTGTACTTGGGCGGGATAGAGTGTTGAACACCGGGGAGCTGTTTTTT CAWSVLGRDRVLNTGELFF
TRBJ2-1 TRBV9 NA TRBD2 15 TGTGCCAGCAGCGTAGTGGCAGCGGGGGGGAATGAGCAGTTCTTC CASSVVAAGGNEQFF
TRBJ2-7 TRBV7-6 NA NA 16 TGTGCCAGCAGCTTAATCAGGGGGTCCGCGGGGAACGAGCAGTACTTC CASSLIRGSAGNEQYF
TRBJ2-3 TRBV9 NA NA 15 TGTGCCAGCAGCGTAGGCGGGGTCGGGAGTGGTACGCAGTATTTT CASSVGGVGSGTQYF
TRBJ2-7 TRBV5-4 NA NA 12 TGTGCCAGCCATAAAATCGAGGGCGAGCAGTACTTC CASHKIEGEQYF
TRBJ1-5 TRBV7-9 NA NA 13 TGTGCCAGCAGCTTGGGAGGGGATCAGCCCCAGCATTTT CASSLGGDQPQHF
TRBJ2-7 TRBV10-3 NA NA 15 TGTGCCATCAGTGAAGGGCAGGGGCCGGTGTACGAGCAGTACTTC CAISEGQGPVYEQYF
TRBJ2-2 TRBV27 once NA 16 TGTGCCAGCAGTGGAGGGCCGAGAGGCAACACCGGGGAGCTGTTTTTT CASSGGPRGNTGELFF
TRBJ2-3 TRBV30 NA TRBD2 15 TGTGCCTGGAGTCGACTAGCGGGGGAGGCAGATACGCAGTATTTT CAWSRLAGEADTQYF
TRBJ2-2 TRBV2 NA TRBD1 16 TGTGCCAGCAGTGGGGCAGGGGGATTGAACACCGGGGAGCTGTTTTTT CASSGAGGLNTGELFF
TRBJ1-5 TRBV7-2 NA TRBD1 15 TGTGCCAGCAGCTTGACAGGGGACGCAGGTCAGCCCCAGCATTTT CASSLTGDAGQPQHF
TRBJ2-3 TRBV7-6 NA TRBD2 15 TGTGCCAGCAGCTTGACTAGCGGGGTCACAGATACGCAGTATTTT CASSLTSGVTDTQYF
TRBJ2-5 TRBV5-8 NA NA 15 TGTGCCAGCAGCTTTGGCAGGGCCCAGGGAGAGACCCAGTACTTC CASSFGRAQGETQYF
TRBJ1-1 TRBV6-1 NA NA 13 TGTGCCAGCAGTGAAGGGAGTACCACTGAAGCTTTCTTT CASSEGSTTEAFF
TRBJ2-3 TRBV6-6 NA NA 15 TGTGCCAGCAGCTACCCGGGGAGGGGGGCAGATACGCAGTATTTT CASSYPGRGADTQYF
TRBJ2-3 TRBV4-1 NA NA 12 TGCGCCAGCGGAAACAGGGTAGATACGCAGTATTTT CASGNRVDTQYF
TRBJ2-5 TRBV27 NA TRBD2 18 TGTGCCAGCAGTTTACTTCCCTTGACTAGCGGGAGTCTAGAGACCCAGTACTTC CASSLLPLTSGSLETQYF
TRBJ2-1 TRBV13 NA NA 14 TGTGCCAGCAAGGTGGGAGGTCGTTACAATGAGCAGTTCTTC CASKVGGRYNEQFF
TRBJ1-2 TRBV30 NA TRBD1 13 TGTGCCTGGAGTCCGACAGGGATGGAAGGCTACACCTTC CAWSPTGMEGYTF
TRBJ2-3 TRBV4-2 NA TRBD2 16 TGTGCCAGCAGCCAAGCCCAGCGGGGGGGCACAGATACGCAGTATTTT CASSQAQRGGTDTQYF
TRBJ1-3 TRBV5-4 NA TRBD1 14 TGTGCCAGCAGCCCGGACAGGGGGGTAAACACCATATATTTT CASSPDRGVNTIYF
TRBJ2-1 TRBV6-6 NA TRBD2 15 TGTGCCACTACTAGCGGCCTAAACTCCTACAATGAGCAGTTCTTC CATTSGLNSYNEQFF
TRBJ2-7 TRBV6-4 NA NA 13 TGTGCCAGCAGTGACTCGTGGGCTGAAGAGCAGTACTTC CASSDSWAEEQYF
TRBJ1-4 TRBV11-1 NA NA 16 TGTGCCAGCAGCTTAGCGCGGACAGCAACTAATGAAAAACTGTTTTTT CASSLARTATNEKLFF
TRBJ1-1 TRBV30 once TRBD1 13 TGTGCCTGGAGCGGACAGGGGGAGACTGAAGCTTTCTTT CAWSGQGETEAFF
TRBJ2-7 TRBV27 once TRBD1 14 TGTGCCAGCAGTACCAGACAGGGGTACTACGAGCAGTACTTC CASSTRQGYYEQYF
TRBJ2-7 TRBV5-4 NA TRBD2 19 TGTGCCAGCAGCCCTGGCGGTGCGGCTAGCGGGGGGGCAATATACGAGCAGTACTTC CASSPGGAASGGAIYEQYF
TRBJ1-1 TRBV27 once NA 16 TGTGCCAGCAGTTTATTACCAGGGGTTACGGGGACTGAAGCTTTCTTT CASSLLPGVTGTEAFF
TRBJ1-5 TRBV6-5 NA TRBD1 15 TGTGCCAGCGAACTAAAAACAGGGGCAGGGCAGCCCCAGCATTTT CASELKTGAGQPQHF
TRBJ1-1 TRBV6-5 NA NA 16 TGTGCCAGCAGTTACATTAGCTCAGGGAGGAGGACTGAAGCTTTCTTT CASSYISSGRRTEAFF
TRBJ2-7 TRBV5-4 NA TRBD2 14 TGTGCCAGCAGCTTGGGGCTAGCGGACTACGAGCAGTACTTC CASSLGLADYEQYF
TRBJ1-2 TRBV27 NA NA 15 TGTGCCAGCAGTTCCCGCACGGCAGGTCAATGGGGCTACACCTTC CASSSRTAGQWGYTF
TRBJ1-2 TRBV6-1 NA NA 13 TGTGCCAGCAGTAAAGACAGCTACAATGGCTACACCTTC CASSKDSYNGYTF
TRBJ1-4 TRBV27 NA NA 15 TGTGCCAGCAGCTCTAGGGGCGACCCTAATGAAAAACTGTTTTTT CASSSRGDPNEKLFF
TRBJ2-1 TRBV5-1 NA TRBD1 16 TGCGCCAGCAGCTTGGAGTGGAACAGGGGGGTCAATGAGCAGTTCTTC CASSLEWNRGVNEQFF